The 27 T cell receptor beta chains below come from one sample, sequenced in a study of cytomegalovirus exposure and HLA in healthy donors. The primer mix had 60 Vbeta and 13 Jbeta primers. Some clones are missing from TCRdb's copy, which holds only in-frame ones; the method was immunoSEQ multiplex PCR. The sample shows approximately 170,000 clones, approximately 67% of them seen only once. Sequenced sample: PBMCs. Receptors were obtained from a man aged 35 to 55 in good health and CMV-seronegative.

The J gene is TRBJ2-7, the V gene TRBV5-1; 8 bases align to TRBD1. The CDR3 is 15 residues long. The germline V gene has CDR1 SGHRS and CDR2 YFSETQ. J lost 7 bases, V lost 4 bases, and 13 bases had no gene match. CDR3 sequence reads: CASSRGTGLPGEQYF. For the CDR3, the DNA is TGCGCCAGCAGCAGGGGGACAGGCCTTCCGGGGGAGCAGTACTTC.

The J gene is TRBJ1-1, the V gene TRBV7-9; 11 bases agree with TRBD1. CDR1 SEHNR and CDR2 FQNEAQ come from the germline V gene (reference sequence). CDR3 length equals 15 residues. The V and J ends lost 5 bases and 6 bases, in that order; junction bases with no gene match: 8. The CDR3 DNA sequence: TGTGCCAGCAGCCTGTGGGACAGGGGGGGTCCTGAAGCTTTCTTT. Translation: CASSLWDRGGPEAFF.

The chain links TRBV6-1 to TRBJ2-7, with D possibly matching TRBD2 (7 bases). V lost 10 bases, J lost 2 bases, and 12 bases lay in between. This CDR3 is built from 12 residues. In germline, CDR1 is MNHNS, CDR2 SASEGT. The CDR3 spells CAIGGAPYEQYF. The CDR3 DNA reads TGTGCCATAGGGGGGGCCCCCTACGAGCAGTACTTC.

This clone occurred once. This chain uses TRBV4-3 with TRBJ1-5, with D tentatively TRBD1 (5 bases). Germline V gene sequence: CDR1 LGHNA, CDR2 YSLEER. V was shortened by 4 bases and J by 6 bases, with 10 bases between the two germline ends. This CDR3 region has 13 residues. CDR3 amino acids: CASSPEGVQPQHF. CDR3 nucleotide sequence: TGCGCCAGCAGCCCAGAAGGGGTTCAGCCCCAGCATTTT.

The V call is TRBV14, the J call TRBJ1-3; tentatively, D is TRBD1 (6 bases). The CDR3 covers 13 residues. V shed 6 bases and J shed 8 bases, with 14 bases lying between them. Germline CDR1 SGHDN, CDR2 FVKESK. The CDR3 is CASSLTGPDTIYF. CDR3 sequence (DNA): TGTGCCAGCAGTCTGACAGGACCGGACACCATATATTTT.

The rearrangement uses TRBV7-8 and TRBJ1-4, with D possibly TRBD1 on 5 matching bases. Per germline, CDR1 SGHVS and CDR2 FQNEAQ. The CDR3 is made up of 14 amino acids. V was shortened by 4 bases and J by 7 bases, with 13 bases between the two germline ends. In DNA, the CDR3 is TGTGCCAGCAGCTCCGGGACTGCGAGTGAAAAACTGTTTTTT. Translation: CASSSGTASEKLFF. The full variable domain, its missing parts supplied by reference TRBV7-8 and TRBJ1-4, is GAGVSQSPRYKVAKRGQDVALRCDPISGHVSLFWYQQALGQGPEFLTYFQNEAQLDKSGLPSDRFFAERPEGSVSTLKIQRTQQEDSAVYLCASSSGTASEKLFFGSGTQLSVL.

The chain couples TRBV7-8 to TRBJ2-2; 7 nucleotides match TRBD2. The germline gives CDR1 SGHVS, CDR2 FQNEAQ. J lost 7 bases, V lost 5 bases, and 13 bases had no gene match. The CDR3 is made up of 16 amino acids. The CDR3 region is CASSPAEGGRGGELFF. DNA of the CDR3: TGTGCCAGCAGCCCCGCGGAGGGCGGGAGAGGCGGGGAGCTGTTTTTT.

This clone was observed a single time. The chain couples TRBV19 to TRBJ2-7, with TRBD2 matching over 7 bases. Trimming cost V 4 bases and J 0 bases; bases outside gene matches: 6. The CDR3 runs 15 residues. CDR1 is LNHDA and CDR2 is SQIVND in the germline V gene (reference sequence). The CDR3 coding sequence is TGTGCCAGTAGTAGGTCGGCTAGCGGCTCCTACGAGCAGTACTTC. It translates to CASSRSASGSYEQYF.

The CDR3 sequence: CASRREGSSGNTIYF. CDR3 nucleotides: TGCGCCAGCAGAAGGGAGGGGAGCTCTGGAAACACCATATATTTT. The chain joins TRBV4-1 to TRBJ1-3; possible D gene TRBD1, 5 bases. The V and J ends lost 6 bases and 0 bases respectively, with 12 bases between them. Per germline, CDR1 MGHRA and CDR2 YSYEKL. This CDR3 spans 15 amino acids.

The CDR3 spells CASGEGTGVNQPQHF. The CDR3 nucleotides are TGTGCCAGCGGGGAGGGGACGGGAGTCAATCAGCCCCAGCATTTT. The chain is built from TRBV6-1 and TRBJ1-5, with D maybe TRBD1 (5 bases). Trimming pared 8 bases from V and 3 bases from J, leaving 17 bases between. Germline V CDR1 and CDR2: MNHNS, SASEGT. The CDR3 has 15 amino acids.

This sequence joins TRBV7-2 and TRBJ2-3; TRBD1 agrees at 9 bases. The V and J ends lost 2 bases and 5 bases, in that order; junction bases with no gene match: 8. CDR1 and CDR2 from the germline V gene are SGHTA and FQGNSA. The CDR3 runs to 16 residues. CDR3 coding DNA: TGTGCCAGCAGCTTAAATGGACAGGGGTGGGGAGATACGCAGTATTTT. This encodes CASSLNGQGWGDTQYF.

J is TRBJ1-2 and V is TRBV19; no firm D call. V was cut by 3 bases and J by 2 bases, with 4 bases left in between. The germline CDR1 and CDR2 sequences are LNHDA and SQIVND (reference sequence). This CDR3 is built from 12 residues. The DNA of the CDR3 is TGTGCCAGTAGTATGGCAAACTATGGCTACACCTTC. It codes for CASSMANYGYTF.

CDR3 loop: CATLIRLNEKLFF. The CDR3 DNA reads TGTGCCACCCTGATTAGACTTAATGAAAAACTGTTTTTT. The J gene is TRBJ1-4, the V gene TRBV6-1; no firm D call. CDR1 is MNHNS and CDR2 is SASEGT in the germline V gene. V dropped 10 bases and J dropped 4 bases, with 13 bases sitting between them. The CDR3 contains 13 residues.

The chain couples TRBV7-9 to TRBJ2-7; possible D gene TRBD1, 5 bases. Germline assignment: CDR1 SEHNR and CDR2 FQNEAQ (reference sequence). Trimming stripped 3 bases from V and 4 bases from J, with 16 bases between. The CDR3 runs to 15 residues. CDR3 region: CASSFWVPGAYEQYF. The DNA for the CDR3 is TGTGCCAGCAGCTTTTGGGTGCCTGGGGCTTACGAGCAGTACTTC.

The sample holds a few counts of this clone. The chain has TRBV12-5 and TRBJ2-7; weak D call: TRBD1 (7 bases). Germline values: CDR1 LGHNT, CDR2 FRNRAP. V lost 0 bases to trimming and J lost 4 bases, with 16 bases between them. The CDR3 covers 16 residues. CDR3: CASGLVGRGRGYEQYF. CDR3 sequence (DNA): TGTGCTAGTGGTTTGGTGGGGCGGGGCAGGGGGTACGAGCAGTACTTC.

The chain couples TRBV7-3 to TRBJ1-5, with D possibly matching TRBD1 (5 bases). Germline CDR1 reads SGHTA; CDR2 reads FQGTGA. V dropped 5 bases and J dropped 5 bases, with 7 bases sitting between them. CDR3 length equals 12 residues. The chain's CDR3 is CASSPRDQPQHF. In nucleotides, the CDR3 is TGTGCCAGCAGCCCCAGGGATCAGCCCCAGCATTTT. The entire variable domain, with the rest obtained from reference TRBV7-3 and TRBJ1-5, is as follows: GAGVSQTPSNKVTEKGKYVELRCDPISGHTALYWYRQSLGQGPEFLIYFQGTGAADDSGLPNDRFFAVRPEGSVSTLKIQRTERGDSAVYLCASSPRDQPQHFGDGTRLSIL.

The CDR3 loop is CASSLIDRTQETQYF. For the CDR3, the DNA is TGTGCCAGCAGCTTGATAGACAGGACCCAAGAGACCCAGTACTTC. This chain joins TRBV5-4 and TRBJ2-5, with D possibly being TRBD1 (6 bases). The germline gives CDR1 SGHNT, CDR2 YYREEE (reference sequence). The CDR3 contains 15 residues. V lost 1 base, J lost 1 base, and 11 bases lay in between.

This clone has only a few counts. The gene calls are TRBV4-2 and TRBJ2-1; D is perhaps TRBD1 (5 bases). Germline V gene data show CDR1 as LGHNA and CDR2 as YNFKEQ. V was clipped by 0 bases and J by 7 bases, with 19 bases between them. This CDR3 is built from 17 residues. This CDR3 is CASSQDGDARTKNEQFF. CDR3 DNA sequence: TGTGCCAGCAGCCAAGACGGTGATGCAAGGACAAAAAATGAGCAGTTCTTC.

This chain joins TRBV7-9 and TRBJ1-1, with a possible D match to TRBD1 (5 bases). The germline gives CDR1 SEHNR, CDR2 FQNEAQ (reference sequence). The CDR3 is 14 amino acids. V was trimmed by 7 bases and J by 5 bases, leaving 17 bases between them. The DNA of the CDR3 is TGTGCCAGCACCCCCGATGGGGGGGGAACTGAAGCTTTCTTT. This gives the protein CASTPDGGGTEAFF.

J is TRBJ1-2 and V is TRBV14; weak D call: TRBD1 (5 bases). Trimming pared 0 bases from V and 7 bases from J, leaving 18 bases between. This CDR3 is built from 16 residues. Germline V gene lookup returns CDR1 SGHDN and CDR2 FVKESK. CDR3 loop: CASSQEPRGIVGGYTF. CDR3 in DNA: TGTGCCAGCAGCCAAGAACCAAGGGGCATAGTTGGTGGCTACACCTTC.

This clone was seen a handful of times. The CDR3 coding sequence is TGTGCCATCAGTGAGGCGACAGTTTCTGGGGCCAACGTCCTGACTTTC. Translated, it gives CAISEATVSGANVLTF. The rearrangement links TRBV10-3 to TRBJ2-6; possibly TRBD1 for D (5 bases). Germline V gene lookup returns CDR1 ENHRY and CDR2 SYGVKD. This CDR3 region has 16 residues. Trimming removed 2 bases from V and 1 base from J, with 9 bases in between.

The CDR3, as DNA: TGTGCCAGCAGCTTTGAAGCGGGAGGGAAAAATGAGCAGTTCTTC. Protein product: CASSFEAGGKNEQFF. The chain has TRBV7-2 and TRBJ2-1; 10 nucleotides line up with TRBD2. After removal of 3 bases from V and 7 bases from J, the junction contained 6 bases not matched to a gene. This CDR3 spans 15 amino acids. The germline V gene encodes CDR1 SGHTA and CDR2 FQGNSA.

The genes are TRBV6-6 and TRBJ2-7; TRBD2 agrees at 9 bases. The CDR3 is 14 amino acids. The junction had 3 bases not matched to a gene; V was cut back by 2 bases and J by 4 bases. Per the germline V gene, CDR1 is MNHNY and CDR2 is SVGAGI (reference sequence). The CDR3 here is CASSYAAGGYEQYF. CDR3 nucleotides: TGTGCCAGCAGTTACGCGGCGGGAGGGTACGAGCAGTACTTC.

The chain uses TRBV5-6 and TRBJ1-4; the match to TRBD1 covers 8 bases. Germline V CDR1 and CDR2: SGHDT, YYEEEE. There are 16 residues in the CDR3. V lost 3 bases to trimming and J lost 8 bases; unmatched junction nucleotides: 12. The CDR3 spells CASSSPRTGLGEKLFF. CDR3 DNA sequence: TGTGCCAGCAGCTCCCCAAGGACAGGGTTAGGAGAAAAACTGTTTTTT.

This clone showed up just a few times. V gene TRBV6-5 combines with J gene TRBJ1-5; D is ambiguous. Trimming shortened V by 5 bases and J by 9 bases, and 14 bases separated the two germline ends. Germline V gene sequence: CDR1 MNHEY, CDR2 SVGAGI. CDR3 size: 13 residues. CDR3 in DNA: TGTGCCAGCAGTGAAGAGAACTTACGGCCCCAGCATTTT. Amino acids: CASSEENLRPQHF.

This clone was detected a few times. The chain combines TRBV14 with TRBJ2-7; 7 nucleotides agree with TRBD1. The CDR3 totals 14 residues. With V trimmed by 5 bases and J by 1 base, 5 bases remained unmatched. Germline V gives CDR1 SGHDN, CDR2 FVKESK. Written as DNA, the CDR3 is TGTGCCAGCAGCAAGGGACAGCCTTCCTACGAGCAGTACTTC. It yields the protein CASSKGQPSYEQYF.

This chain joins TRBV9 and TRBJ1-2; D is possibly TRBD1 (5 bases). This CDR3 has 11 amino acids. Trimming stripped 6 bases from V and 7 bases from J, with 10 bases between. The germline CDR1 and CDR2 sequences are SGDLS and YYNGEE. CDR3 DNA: TGTGCCAGCACCCAGGGTGTTGGCTACACCTTC. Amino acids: CASTQGVGYTF.